This T cell receptor beta chain was obtained from a study of blood T cell repertoires in COVID-19. Across the study: From the United States, Italy and Spain came samples of acute and convalescent COVID-19.

As processed by the authors: Nucleated cell number was recorded as an estimate derived from reference gene primer amplification. Sequencing was performed with immunoSEQ multiplex PCR; in TCRdb, only in-frame clones are kept and a portion is missing. That table furnishes V, J and clone size, whereas the DNA furnished D and trimming. Of 250,000 to 300,000 clones listed, 70% to 90% are singletons. Participants spanned ages about 18 to 100 years and resided in 20 to 25 US areas. Participants' reported clinical history set cohort assignment. The clonotype was recovered from a man in his late teens or twenties who had recovered from COVID-19. Material: PBMCs or T cells enriched from blood (not recorded which).

The CDR3 nucleotides read TGCGCCAGCAGCCAAGGACCTAGCGGGAGACGAGGCGGCGAGCAGTACTTC. Protein sequence: CASSQGPSGRRGGEQYF. V and J are TRBV4-1 and TRBJ2-7; 10 bases are a match to TRBD2. The CDR3 runs to 17 residues. The germline CDR1 and CDR2 sequences are MGHRA and YSYEKL. With V trimmed by 1 base and J by 6 bases, 12 bases remained unmatched.